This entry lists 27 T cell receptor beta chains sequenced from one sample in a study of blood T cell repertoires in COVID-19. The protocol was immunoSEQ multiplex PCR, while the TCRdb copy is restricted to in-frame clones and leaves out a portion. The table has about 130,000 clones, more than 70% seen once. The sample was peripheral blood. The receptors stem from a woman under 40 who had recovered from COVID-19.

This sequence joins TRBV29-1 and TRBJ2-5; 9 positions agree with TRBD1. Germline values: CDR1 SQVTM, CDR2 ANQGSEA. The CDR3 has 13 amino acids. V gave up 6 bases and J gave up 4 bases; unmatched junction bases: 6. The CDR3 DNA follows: TGCAGCGTGGAGACAGGGGGGGCAGAGACCCAGTACTTC. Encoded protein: CSVETGGAETQYF.

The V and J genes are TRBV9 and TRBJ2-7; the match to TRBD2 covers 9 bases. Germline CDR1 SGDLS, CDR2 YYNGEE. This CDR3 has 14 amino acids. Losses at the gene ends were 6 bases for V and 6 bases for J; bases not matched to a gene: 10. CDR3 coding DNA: TGTGCCAGCAACCCGGCGGGAGGGCTGGGCGAGCAGTACTTC. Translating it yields CASNPAGGLGEQYF.

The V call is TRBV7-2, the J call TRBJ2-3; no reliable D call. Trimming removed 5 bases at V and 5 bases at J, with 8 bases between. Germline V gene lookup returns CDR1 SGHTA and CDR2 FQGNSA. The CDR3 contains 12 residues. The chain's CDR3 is CASSKFIDTQYF. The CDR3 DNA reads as TGTGCCAGCAGCAAATTTATAGATACGCAGTATTTT.

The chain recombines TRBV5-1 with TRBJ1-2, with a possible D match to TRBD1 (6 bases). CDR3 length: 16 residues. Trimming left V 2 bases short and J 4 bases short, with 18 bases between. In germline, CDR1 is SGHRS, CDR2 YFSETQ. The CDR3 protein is CASSFDSGGPGYGYTF. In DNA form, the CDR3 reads TGCGCCAGCAGCTTCGACTCGGGGGGCCCCGGCTATGGCTACACCTTC.

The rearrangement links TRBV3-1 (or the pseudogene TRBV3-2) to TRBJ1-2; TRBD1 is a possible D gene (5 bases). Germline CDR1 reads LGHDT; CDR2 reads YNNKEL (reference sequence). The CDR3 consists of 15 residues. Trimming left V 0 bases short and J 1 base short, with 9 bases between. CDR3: CASSQDLGGNYGYTF. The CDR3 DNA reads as TGTGCCAGCAGCCAAGATCTCGGGGGTAACTATGGCTACACCTTC.

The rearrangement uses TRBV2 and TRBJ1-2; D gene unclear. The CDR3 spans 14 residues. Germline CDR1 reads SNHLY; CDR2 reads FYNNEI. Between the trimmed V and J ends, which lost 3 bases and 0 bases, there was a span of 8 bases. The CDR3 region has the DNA TGTGCCAGCAGTGACTCAGAAACTAACTATGGCTACACCTTC. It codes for CASSDSETNYGYTF.

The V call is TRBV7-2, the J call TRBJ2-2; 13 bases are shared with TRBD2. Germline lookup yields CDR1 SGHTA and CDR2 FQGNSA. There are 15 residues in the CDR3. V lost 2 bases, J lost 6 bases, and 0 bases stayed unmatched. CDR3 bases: TGTGCCAGCAGCTTAACTAGCGGGAGGGCCGGGGAGCTGTTTTTT. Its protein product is CASSLTSGRAGELFF.

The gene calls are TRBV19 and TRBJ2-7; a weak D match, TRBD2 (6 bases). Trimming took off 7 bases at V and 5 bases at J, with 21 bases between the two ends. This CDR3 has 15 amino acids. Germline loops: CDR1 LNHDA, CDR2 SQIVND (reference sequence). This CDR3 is CASKAGPPLWHEQYF. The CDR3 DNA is TGTGCCAGTAAGGCGGGACCTCCCTTGTGGCACGAGCAGTACTTC.

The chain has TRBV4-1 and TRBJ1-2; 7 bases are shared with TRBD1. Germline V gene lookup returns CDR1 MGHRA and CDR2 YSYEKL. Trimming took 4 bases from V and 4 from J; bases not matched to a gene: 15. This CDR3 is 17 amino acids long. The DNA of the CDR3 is TGCGCCAGCAGCCGATACTCGTCCGCGCAGGGGGTCTATGGCTACACCTTC. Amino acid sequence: CASSRYSSAQGVYGYTF.

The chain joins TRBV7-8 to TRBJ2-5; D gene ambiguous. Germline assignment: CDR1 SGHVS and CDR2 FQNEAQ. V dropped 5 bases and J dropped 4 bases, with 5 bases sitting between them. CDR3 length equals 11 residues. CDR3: CASSPRETQYF. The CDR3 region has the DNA TGTGCCAGCAGCCCCAGAGAGACCCAGTACTTC.

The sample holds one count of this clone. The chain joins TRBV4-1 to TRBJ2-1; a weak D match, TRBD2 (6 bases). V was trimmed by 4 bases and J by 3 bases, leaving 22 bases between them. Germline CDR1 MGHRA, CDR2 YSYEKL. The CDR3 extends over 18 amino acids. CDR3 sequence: CASSPASPTSLNYNEQFF. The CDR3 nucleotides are TGCGCCAGCAGCCCCGCTTCCCCTACTAGCCTAAACTACAATGAGCAGTTCTTC.

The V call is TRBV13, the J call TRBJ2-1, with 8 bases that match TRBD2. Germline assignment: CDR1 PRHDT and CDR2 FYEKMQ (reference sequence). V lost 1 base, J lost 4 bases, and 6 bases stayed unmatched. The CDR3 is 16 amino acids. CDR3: CASSLDAAGGYNEQFF. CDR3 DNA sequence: TGTGCCAGCAGCTTAGATGCGGCGGGAGGTTACAATGAGCAGTTCTTC.

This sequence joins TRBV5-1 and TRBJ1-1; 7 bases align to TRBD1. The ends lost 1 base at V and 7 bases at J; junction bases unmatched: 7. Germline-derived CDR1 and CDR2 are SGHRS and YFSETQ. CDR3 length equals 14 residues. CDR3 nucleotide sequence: TGCGCCAGCAGCTTGTCAGGGGGTTCGAATGAAGCTTTCTTT. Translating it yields CASSLSGGSNEAFF.

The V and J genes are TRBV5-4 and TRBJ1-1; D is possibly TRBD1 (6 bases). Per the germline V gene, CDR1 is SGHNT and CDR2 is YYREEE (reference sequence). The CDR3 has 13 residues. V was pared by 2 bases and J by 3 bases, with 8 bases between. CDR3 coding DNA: TGTGCCAGCAGCTTACAGGGTTACACTGAAGCTTTCTTT. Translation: CASSLQGYTEAFF.

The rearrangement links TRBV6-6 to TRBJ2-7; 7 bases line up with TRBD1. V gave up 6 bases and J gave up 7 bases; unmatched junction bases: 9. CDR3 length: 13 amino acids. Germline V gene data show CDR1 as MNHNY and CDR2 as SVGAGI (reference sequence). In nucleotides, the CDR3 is TGTGCCAGCAGATACGACAGGGCTCGGGAGCAGTACTTC. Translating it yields CASRYDRAREQYF.

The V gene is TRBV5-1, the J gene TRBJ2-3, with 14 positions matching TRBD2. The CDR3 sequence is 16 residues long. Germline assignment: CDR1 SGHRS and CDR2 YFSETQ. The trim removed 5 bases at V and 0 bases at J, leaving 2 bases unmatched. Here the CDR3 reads CASSRTSGGSTDTQYF. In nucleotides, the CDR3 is TGCGCCAGCAGTCGGACTAGCGGGGGGAGCACAGATACGCAGTATTTT.

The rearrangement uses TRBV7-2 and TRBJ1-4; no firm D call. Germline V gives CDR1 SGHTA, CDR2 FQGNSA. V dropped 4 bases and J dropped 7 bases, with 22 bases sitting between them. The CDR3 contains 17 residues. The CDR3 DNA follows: TGTGCCAGCAGCTCAGGAAACGACCCTCCTAGCCGTGAAAAACTGTTTTTT. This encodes CASSSGNDPPSREKLFF. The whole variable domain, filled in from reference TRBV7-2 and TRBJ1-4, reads GAGVSQSPSNKVTEKGKDVELRCDPISGHTALYWYRQSLGQGLEFLIYFQGNSAPDKSGLPSDRFSAERTGGSVSTLTIQRTQQEDSAVYLCASSSGNDPPSREKLFFGSGTQLSVL.

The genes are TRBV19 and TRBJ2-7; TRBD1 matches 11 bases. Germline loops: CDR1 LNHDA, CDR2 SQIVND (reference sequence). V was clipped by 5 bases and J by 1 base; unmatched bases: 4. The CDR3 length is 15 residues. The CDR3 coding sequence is TGTGCCAGTAGTTACGGACAGGGGGCATCCTACGAGCAGTACTTC. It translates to CASSYGQGASYEQYF.

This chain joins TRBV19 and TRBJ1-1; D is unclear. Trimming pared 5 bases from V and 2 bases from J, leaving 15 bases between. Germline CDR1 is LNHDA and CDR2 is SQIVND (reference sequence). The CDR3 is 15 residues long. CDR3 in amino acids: CASSRWAGANTEAFF. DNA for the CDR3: TGTGCCAGTAGTCGATGGGCCGGTGCCAACACTGAAGCTTTCTTT. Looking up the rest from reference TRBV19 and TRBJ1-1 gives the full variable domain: DGGITQSPKYLFRKEGQNVTLSCEQNLNHDAMYWYRQDPGQGLRLIYYSQIVNDFQKGDIAEGYSVSREKKESFPLTVTSAQKNPTAFYLCASSRWAGANTEAFFGQGTRLTVV.

CDR3 in amino acids: CASSPLWTGAYEQYF. In nucleotides, the CDR3 is TGTGCCAGCAGCCCACTGTGGACAGGGGCCTACGAGCAGTACTTC. The chain joins TRBV28 to TRBJ2-7; 9 positions match TRBD1. Germline CDR1 is MDHEN and CDR2 is SYDVKM. The V and J ends lost 6 bases and 2 bases, in that order; junction bases with no gene match: 8. The CDR3 is made up of 15 amino acids.

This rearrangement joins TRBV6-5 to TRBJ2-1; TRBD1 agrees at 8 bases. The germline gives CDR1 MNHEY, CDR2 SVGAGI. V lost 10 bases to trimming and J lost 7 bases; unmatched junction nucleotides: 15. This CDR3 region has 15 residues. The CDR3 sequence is CAKTGRGRLSNEQFF. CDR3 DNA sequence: TGTGCCAAGACCGGCAGGGGGCGTCTTAGTAATGAGCAGTTCTTC.

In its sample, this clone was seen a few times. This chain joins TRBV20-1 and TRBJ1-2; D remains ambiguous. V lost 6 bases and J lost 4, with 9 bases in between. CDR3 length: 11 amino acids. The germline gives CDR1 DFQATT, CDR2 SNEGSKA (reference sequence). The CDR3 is CSAGIRYGYTF. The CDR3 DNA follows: TGCAGTGCCGGGATACGCTATGGCTACACCTTC.

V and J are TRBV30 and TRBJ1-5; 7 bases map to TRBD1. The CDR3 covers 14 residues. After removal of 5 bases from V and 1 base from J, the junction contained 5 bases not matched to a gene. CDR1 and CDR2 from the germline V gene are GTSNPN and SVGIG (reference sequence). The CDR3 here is CAWAGGSSNQPQHF. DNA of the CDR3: TGTGCCTGGGCAGGGGGTTCGAGCAATCAGCCCCAGCATTTT.

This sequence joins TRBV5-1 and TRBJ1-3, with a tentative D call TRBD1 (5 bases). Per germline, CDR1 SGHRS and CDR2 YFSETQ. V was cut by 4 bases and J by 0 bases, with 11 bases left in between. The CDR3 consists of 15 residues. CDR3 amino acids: CASSEDSYSGNTIYF. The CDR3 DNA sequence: TGCGCCAGCAGCGAAGACAGTTACTCTGGAAACACCATATATTTT.

This chain's CDR3 is CASSHPDSAREQYF. The CDR3 DNA sequence: TGTGCCAGCAGTCACCCGGACAGCGCACGGGAGCAGTACTTC. The V gene is TRBV6-5, the J gene TRBJ2-7; perhaps TRBD1 as D (6 bases). Germline loops: CDR1 MNHEY, CDR2 SVGAGI. V lost 5 bases and J 7 bases, leaving 18 bases between the germline ends. CDR3 length equals 14 residues.

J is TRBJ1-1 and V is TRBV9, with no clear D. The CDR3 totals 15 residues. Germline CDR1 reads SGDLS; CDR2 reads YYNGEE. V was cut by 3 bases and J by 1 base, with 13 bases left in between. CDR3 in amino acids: CASSERAGRNTEAFF. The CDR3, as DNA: TGTGCCAGCAGCGAGAGAGCCGGGAGGAACACTGAAGCTTTCTTT.

The CDR3 sequence is CASSPRGAGEKLFF. The CDR3 DNA reads as TGTGCCAGCAGCCCCAGGGGGGCGGGAGAAAAACTGTTTTTT. The chain combines TRBV3-1 (or the pseudogene TRBV3-2) with TRBJ1-4, with TRBD1 matching 7 bases. Trimming took 4 bases from V and 8 from J; bases not matched to a gene: 7. CDR3 size: 14 residues. Germline loops: CDR1 LGHDT, CDR2 YNNKEL (reference sequence).